Here is one T cell receptor beta chain with its context. Its antigen is as yet unknown. The record originates from a study of cytomegalovirus exposure and HLA in healthy donors. Study as a whole: Approximately 180 million T cells yielded roughly 100 million unique TCR beta sequences, as an earlier analysis found. Regarding the study as a whole: Some V segments, TRBV6-2 and TRBV6-3 among them, were indistinguishable and were therefore excluded. A later analysis reported that several of the most significant clusters appeared to be linked to common viral pathogens, among them Epstein-Barr virus. Later findings reportedly placed an Asian-associated ancestry cluster below the approximately 670-donor mean for N-insertions.

CDR3 length: 13 amino acids. V shed 4 bases, J shed 5 bases, and the junction held 5 bases outside the gene matches. The V gene's germline CDR1 is SGHTA and CDR2 FQGNSA. In the PCR, 60 Vbeta and 13 Jbeta primers were used. Only in-frame clones appear in the TCRdb table, and some are missing; sequencing was by immunoSEQ multiplex PCR. The data show roughly 130,000 clones, over 60% seen once. This TCR derives from a male donor in good health and CMV-seropositive. Sequencing used PBMCs. V and J are TRBV7-2 and TRBJ2-7; 7 nucleotides align to TRBD1. The CDR3 DNA reads as TGTGCCAGCAGCTATACAGGGGTCAACGAGCAGTACTTC. Its translation: CASSYTGVNEQYF. Looking up the rest from reference TRBV7-2 and TRBJ2-7 gives the full variable domain: GAGVSQSPSNKVTEKGKDVELRCDPISGHTALYWYRQSLGQGLEFLIYFQGNSAPDKSGLPSDRFSAERTGGSVSTLTIQRTQQEDSAVYLCASSYTGVNEQYFGPGTRLTVT.